This T cell receptor (beta chain) was documented in a study of blood T cell repertoires in COVID-19. Across the whole study: COVID-19 samples collected from the United States, Italy and Spain covered acute and convalescent phases. The analysed material was cDNA or gDNA that came from T cells, B-cell-depleted T cells, or PBMCs.

In the authors' workflow: Estimation of nucleated cell counts relied on the amplification of reference gene primers. Sequencing used immunoSEQ multiplex PCR; TCRdb keeps in-frame clones, though not all of them. V and J calls and clone size are copied from that table; D and trimming were computed from the DNA. The table shows over 150,000 clones, with about four fifths occurring only once. Per the germline V gene, CDR1 is SQVTM and CDR2 is ANQGSEA. The CDR3 spans 13 residues. J lost 1 base, V lost 6 bases, and 2 bases had no gene match. The specimen sequenced was peripheral blood. This chain uses TRBV29-1 with TRBJ1-5, with 8 bases fitting TRBD1. The source is a man younger than 35 with active or convalescent COVID-19. Written as DNA, the CDR3 is TGCAGCGTGCAGGGGGCAAGCAATCAGCCCCAGCATTTT. It codes for CSVQGASNQPQHF.